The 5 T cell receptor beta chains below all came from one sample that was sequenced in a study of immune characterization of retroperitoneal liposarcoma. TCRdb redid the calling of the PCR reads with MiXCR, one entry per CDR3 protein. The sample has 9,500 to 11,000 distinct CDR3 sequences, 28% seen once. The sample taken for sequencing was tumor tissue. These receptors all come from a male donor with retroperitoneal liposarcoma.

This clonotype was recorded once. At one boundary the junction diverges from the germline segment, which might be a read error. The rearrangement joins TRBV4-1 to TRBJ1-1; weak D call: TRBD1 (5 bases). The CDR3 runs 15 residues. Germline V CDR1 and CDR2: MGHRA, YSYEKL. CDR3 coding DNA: TGCGCCAGCAGTGTCGATCAGACAGCAACAGTGAAGCGTGACTTT. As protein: CASSVDQTATVKRDF.

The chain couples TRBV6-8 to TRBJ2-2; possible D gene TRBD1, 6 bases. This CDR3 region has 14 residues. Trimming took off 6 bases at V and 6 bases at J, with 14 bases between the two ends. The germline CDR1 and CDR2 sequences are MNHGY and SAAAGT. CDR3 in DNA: TGTGCCAGCAGCATTAAACAGGGACCCGGGGAGCTGTTTTTT. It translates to CASSIKQGPGELFF.

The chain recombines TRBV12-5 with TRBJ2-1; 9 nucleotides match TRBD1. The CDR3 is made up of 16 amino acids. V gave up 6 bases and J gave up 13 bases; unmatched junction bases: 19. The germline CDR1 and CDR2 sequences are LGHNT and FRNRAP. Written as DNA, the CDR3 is TGTGCTAGTGGGCCCGGGACAGGGACAATCAGAGAGACCCAGTTCTTC. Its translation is CASGPGTGTIRETQFF. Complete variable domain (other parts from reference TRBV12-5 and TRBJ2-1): DARVTQTPRHKVTEMGQEVTMRCQPILGHNTVFWYRQTMMQGLELLAYFRNRAPLDDSGMPKDRFSAEMPDATLATLKIQPSEPRDSAVYFCASGPGTGTIRETQFFGPGTRLTVL.

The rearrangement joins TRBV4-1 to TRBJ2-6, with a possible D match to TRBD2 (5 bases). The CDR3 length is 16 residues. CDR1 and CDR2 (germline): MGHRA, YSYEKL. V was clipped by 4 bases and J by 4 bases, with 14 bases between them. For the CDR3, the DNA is TGCGCCAGCAGCCCTCAGGCGGGCGCCGGGGCCAACGTCCTGACTTTC. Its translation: CASSPQAGAGANVLTF.

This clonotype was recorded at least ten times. The CDR3 reads CASSPGLFVETQYF. The CDR3 DNA follows: TGTGCCAGCAGCCCGGGACTGTTCGTAGAGACCCAGTACTTC. J is TRBJ2-3 and V is TRBV11-3, with D possibly TRBD2 on 6 matching bases. The DNA end is a closer match to TRBJ2-5, so the J assignment may be wrong. The CDR3 has 14 residues. Germline lookup yields CDR1 SGHNT and CDR2 YENEEA.